This TCR beta chain came from a study of blood T cell repertoires in COVID-19. Germline lookup yields CDR1 SGHTA and CDR2 FQGTGA. With 0 bases removed from V and 8 bases from J, the gap between germline ends came to 15 bases. This CDR3 comprises 15 residues. Data came from immunoSEQ multiplex PCR; TCRdb stores just in-frame clones and leaves some out. Of about 43,000 clones in the sample, 87% were seen once. V gene TRBV7-3 combines with J gene TRBJ2-3, with D perhaps TRBD2 (5 bases). Sequencing used peripheral blood. The TCR sequence derives from a human donor in a cohort sampled during active COVID-19. CDR3 region: CASSLTGGGVSTQYF. The CDR3 coding sequence is TGTGCCAGCAGCTTAACGGGCGGAGGTGTCAGTACGCAGTATTTT.